Listed below are T cell receptor beta chains from one sample, sequenced in a study of blood T cell repertoires in COVID-19. Generated by immunoSEQ multiplex PCR, the TCRdb table keeps only in-frame clones and is missing some. Seen here are about 50,000 clones, more than 75% observed once, and the top ten hold under 6%. Sequencing was carried out using peripheral blood. Receptors were obtained from an older woman with acute or convalescent COVID-19. Each CDR3 is given with its conserved first and last residue. D genes are given only for firm matches. Clone size is stated in some rows and not others, as once, few, many or a class when expanded.

size,J,D,V,DNA,CDR3
few,TRBJ1-1,-,TRBV7-3,TGTGCCAGCAGTGTAAGAAGAGACACTGAAGCTTTCTTT,CASSVRRDTEAFF
-,TRBJ2-4,-,TRBV19,TGTGCCAGTAGTATCGAGGTAGCGGTTAAAAACATTCAGTACTTC,CASSIEVAVKNIQYF
-,TRBJ2-4,TRBD1,TRBV19,TGTGCCAGTAGCCCCCGACAGGGGGAAAACATTCAGTACTTC,CASSPRQGENIQYF
-,TRBJ2-2,-,TRBV7-2,TGTGCCAGCAGCTTTAAGCTAGCTGACACCGGGGAGCTGTTTTTT,CASSFKLADTGELFF
-,TRBJ1-6,-,TRBV18,TGTGCCAGCTCACCCGCGAGCTCCTATAATTCACCCCTCCACTTT,CASSPASSYNSPLHF
-,TRBJ2-1,-,TRBV4-2,TGTGCCAGCAGCTTCGGACGGGACTCCAATGAGCAGTTCTTC,CASSFGRDSNEQFF
-,TRBJ2-3,TRBD2,TRBV11-2,TGTGCCAGTACCGGGGGGATTAGCACAGATACGCAGTATTTT,CASTGGISTDTQYF
-,TRBJ1-5,TRBD1,TRBV30,TGTGCCTGGAGGGGGGACAGGGGACTTAGCAATCAGCCCCAGCATTTT,CAWRGDRGLSNQPQHF
-,TRBJ2-5,TRBD2,TRBV7-6,TGTGCCAGCAGCTTAGGTACTAGCGGGATAGAGACCCAGTACTTC,CASSLGTSGIETQYF
once,TRBJ1-5,-,TRBV3-1/TRBV3-2,TGTGCCAGCAGTCGGGGGGGCGATCAGCCCCAGCATTTT,CASSRGGDQPQHF
few,TRBJ1-2,-,TRBV29-1,TGCAGCGTTGAAGACAGGGCAGGTTATGGCTACACCTTC,CSVEDRAGYGYTF
-,TRBJ2-5,TRBD2,TRBV9,TGTGCCAGCGGGCGACTAGCGTCAATTGAACAAGAGACCCAGTACTTC,CASGRLASIEQETQYF
-,TRBJ2-4,-,TRBV6-5,TGTGCCAGCAGCCCCAATGGGGGCGGTAAAAACATTCAGTACTTC,CASSPNGGGKNIQYF
-,TRBJ2-2,TRBD1,TRBV3-1/TRBV3-2,TGTGCCAGCAGCCAGCGTGTTTCGGGACAGGGTACCACCGGGGAGCTGTTTTTT,CASSQRVSGQGTTGELFF
-,TRBJ2-3,-,TRBV20-1,TGCAGCGTTTACACAGATACGCAGTATTTT,CSVYTDTQYF
-,TRBJ1-2,-,TRBV5-6,TGTGCCAGCAGCTTGGGGTGGAACAGCTTGATATATGGCTACACCTTC,CASSLGWNSLIYGYTF
-,TRBJ1-2,TRBD1,TRBV4-1,TGCGCCAGCAGCCCCCAGACAGGGGAAGCAAGTGGCTACACCTTC,CASSPQTGEASGYTF
once,TRBJ2-5,TRBD2,TRBV4-3,TGCGCCAGCAGCCAAGGGGCCAAGCGGGAGCAAGAGACCCAGTACTTC,CASSQGAKREQETQYF
-,TRBJ1-2,-,TRBV4-3,TGCGCCAGCAGTGGTAGGGCAGGGATGCGGTATGGCTACACCTTC,CASSGRAGMRYGYTF
-,TRBJ2-7,TRBD1,TRBV6-5,TGTGCCAGCAGTCGACAGGGGTCGATCTACGAGCAGTACTTC,CASSRQGSIYEQYF
-,TRBJ1-5,TRBD1,TRBV19,TGTGCCAGTAGAACCGGGACAGGGACAGATCAGCCCCAGCATTTT,CASRTGTGTDQPQHF
-,TRBJ2-2,TRBD2,TRBV18,TGTGCCAGCTCACCAAATCAGCGGGAGATTACCGGGGAGCTGTTTTTT,CASSPNQREITGELFF
-,TRBJ2-5,TRBD1,TRBV27,TGTGCCAGCAGTTCACGGACAGGGAGAGAGGAGACCCAGTACTTC,CASSSRTGREETQYF
-,TRBJ1-1,TRBD1,TRBV5-4,TGTGCCAGCAGCTCTCCGGGACAGGGGCTGGCTGAAGCTTTCTTT,CASSSPGQGLAEAFF
-,TRBJ2-2,TRBD1,TRBV18,TGTGCCAGCTCACCACAGAGGGGGCAGGCCGGGGAGCTGTTTTTT,CASSPQRGQAGELFF
-,TRBJ2-2,TRBD1,TRBV5-5,TGTGCCAGCAGCCCATTCCTCTCCGAGACAGGGGCGGTCGGGGAGCTGTTTTTT,CASSPFLSETGAVGELFF
-,TRBJ1-2,-,TRBV29-1,TGCAGCGTTGAGGATAGCTGGAATGGCTACACCTTC,CSVEDSWNGYTF
-,TRBJ2-1,TRBD2,TRBV11-3,TGTGCCAGCAGCTTAAGATCAACCAGCGGGATAGTCGGTGAGCAGTTCTTC,CASSLRSTSGIVGEQFF
few,TRBJ2-3,TRBD2,TRBV5-1,TGCGCCAGCAGCTTCTACGCGCGGGGGGTCGGAGATACGCAGTATTTT,CASSFYARGVGDTQYF
-,TRBJ1-1,-,TRBV2,TGTGCCAGCTATGCGTTGATGAACACTGAAGCTTTCTTT,CASYALMNTEAFF
-,TRBJ1-4,TRBD1,TRBV18,TGTGCCAGCTCACTTCGGACAGGTCCTAGTGAAAAACTGTTTTTT,CASSLRTGPSEKLFF
-,TRBJ2-7,-,TRBV6-1,TGTGCCAGCAGTGAAACCGGGAGTGCCTTCTACGAGCAGTACTTC,CASSETGSAFYEQYF
-,TRBJ1-3,-,TRBV21-1,TGTGCCAGCAGCGCAGGGGACCGAATTCCAGGTGGAAACACCATATATTTT,CASSAGDRIPGGNTIYF